Following are 16 T cell receptor beta chains from one sample sequenced in a study of PD-1 blockade in classical Hodgkin lymphoma. Each patient's relapse followed autologous stem cell transplantation, and brentuximab vedotin exposure varied. This table comes from immunoSEQ multiplex PCR, and its TCRdb copy is limited to in-frame clones, with some not included. Of fewer than 110,000 clones listed, around 88% are singletons. Sequenced material: peripheral blood mononuclear cells (PBMCs), taken before the second cycle of nivolumab. The receptors were sampled from a human donor with classical Hodgkin lymphoma.

This clone appeared a single time. The chain combines TRBV29-1 with TRBJ1-2, with D tentatively TRBD1 (6 bases). Germline V gene lookup returns CDR1 SQVTM and CDR2 ANQGSEA. There are 13 residues in the CDR3. V was trimmed by 7 bases and J by 3 bases, leaving 15 bases between them. In DNA form, the CDR3 reads TGCAGCGGGAGACCTACAGGGTACTATGGCTACACCTTC. Encoded protein: CSGRPTGYYGYTF.

This chain uses TRBV18 with TRBJ1-1; D not certain. The germline V gene has CDR1 KGHSH and CDR2 LQKENI. The V gene lost 5 bases and the J gene lost 0 bases, with 13 bases spanning the gap. This CDR3 is built from 15 residues. The CDR3 nucleotides are TGTGCCAGCTCAGCCCTGGACGGATTGAACACTGAAGCTTTCTTT. This translates into CASSALDGLNTEAFF.

The chain combines TRBV4-3 with TRBJ2-5; no clear D. Germline assignment: CDR1 LGHNA and CDR2 YSLEER. CDR3 length: 15 amino acids. V gave up 1 base and J gave up 5 bases, with 14 bases separating them. The CDR3, as DNA: TGCGCCAGCAGCCAAGCACTGGCCTTGGGTGAGACCCAGTACTTC. This sequence encodes CASSQALALGETQYF.

This rearrangement joins TRBV7-2 to TRBJ2-1; possibly TRBD1 or TRBD2 for D (6 bases each). With 5 bases removed from V and 6 bases from J, the gap between germline ends came to 11 bases. Per germline, CDR1 SGHTA and CDR2 FQGNSA. The CDR3 length is 13 residues. The CDR3 region has the DNA TGTGCCAGCAGCCTCGGGGGCTCCAATGAGCAGTTCTTC. This gives the protein CASSLGGSNEQFF.

The gene calls are TRBV4-2 and TRBJ2-7; 10 bases line up with TRBD2. Losses at the gene ends were 4 bases for V and 4 bases for J; bases not matched to a gene: 10. CDR3 length: 16 residues. The germline gives CDR1 LGHNA, CDR2 YNFKEQ. As DNA, the CDR3 is TGTGCCAGCAGCCCCCTCGTGCCTAGCGGGGGTTACGAGCAGTACTTC. Amino acids: CASSPLVPSGGYEQYF.

The chain carries TRBV20-1 and TRBJ2-3, with D unclear. In germline, CDR1 is DFQATT, CDR2 SNEGSKA (reference sequence). The V end was cut by 5 bases, the J end by 6 bases, with 9 bases between. CDR3 size: 11 residues. The CDR3 DNA sequence: TGCAGTGCTTGGCTGGGGGATACGCAGTATTTT. Its translation: CSAWLGDTQYF.

The chain is built from TRBV2 and TRBJ2-1; D might be TRBD1 or TRBD2, each matching 6 bases. Trimming cost V 8 bases and J 5 bases, with 28 bases left between them. The V gene's germline CDR1 is SNHLY and CDR2 FYNNEI. This CDR3 has 18 residues. The CDR3: CASEMRGGQRARDNEQFF. In DNA form, the CDR3 reads TGTGCCAGCGAGATGAGGGGAGGACAGAGGGCTAGGGACAATGAGCAGTTCTTC. Combining the CDR3 with reference TRBV2 and TRBJ2-1 gives the whole variable domain EPEVTQTPSHQVTQMGQEVILRCVPISNHLYFYWYRQILGQKVEFLVSFYNNEISEKSEIFDDQFSVERPDGSNFTLKIRSTKLEDSAMYFCASEMRGGQRARDNEQFFGPGTRLTVL.

This clone was detected once. The chain employs TRBV5-4 and TRBJ2-7; 8 bases map to TRBD1. CDR1 and CDR2 from the germline V gene are SGHNT and YYREEE (reference sequence). The CDR3 consists of 16 residues. V gave up 1 base and J gave up 1 base; unmatched junction bases: 7. This chain's CDR3 is CASSLFGTGVSYEQYF. The CDR3 bases are TGTGCCAGCAGCTTGTTCGGGACAGGAGTTTCCTACGAGCAGTACTTC.

This clone was observed a handful of times. The chain couples TRBV9 to TRBJ1-2, with D hard to call. The CDR3 spans 12 residues. Germline V lookup: CDR1 SGDLS, CDR2 YYNGEE. The V end lost 8 bases, the J end lost 2 bases, and 10 bases lay between the germline ends. The CDR3: CASGIGNYGYTF. The CDR3 DNA sequence: TGTGCCAGTGGGATAGGGAACTATGGCTACACCTTC.

The chain has TRBV9 and TRBJ2-2; 8 bases are shared with TRBD2. CDR1 and CDR2 from the germline V gene are SGDLS and YYNGEE. V was pared by 2 bases and J by 0 bases, with 3 bases of the junction left unmatched. The length of the CDR3 is 16 residues. This CDR3 reads CASSVGLDSNTGELFF. The CDR3 coding sequence is TGTGCCAGCAGCGTGGGACTAGACTCGAACACCGGGGAGCTGTTTTTT.

This sequence joins TRBV6-5 and TRBJ2-7; no clear D. V lost 6 bases, J lost 0 bases, and 12 bases lay in between. CDR3 length: 14 residues. Germline V CDR1 and CDR2: MNHEY, SVGAGI. CDR3 protein: CASSRTENSYEQYF. For the CDR3, the DNA is TGTGCCAGCAGCCGCACAGAAAACTCCTACGAGCAGTACTTC.

The chain uses TRBV19 and TRBJ1-3; 8 bases align to TRBD1. Germline trimming cut 5 bases from V and 2 bases from J; bases unmatched to any gene: 5. CDR3 length: 15 residues. CDR1 is LNHDA, CDR2 SQIVND, per germline (reference sequence). CDR3 DNA: TGTGCCAGTAGTGCACAACAGGGGGCTGGAAACACCATATATTTT. It is translated as CASSAQQGAGNTIYF.

The CDR3 region has the DNA TGTGCCAGTAAAGACAGTAGCAATCAGCCCCAGCATTTT. Translation: CASKDSSNQPQHF. This chain connects TRBV19 to TRBJ1-5; D perhaps matches TRBD1 (5 bases). Germline V lookup: CDR1 LNHDA, CDR2 SQIVND (reference sequence). The CDR3 is 13 residues long. Trimming cost V 7 bases and J 0 bases, with 7 bases left between them.

The chain combines TRBV2 with TRBJ1-2, with D perhaps matching TRBD1 (6 bases). With 6 bases removed from V and 10 bases from J, the gap between germline ends came to 18 bases. The CDR3 covers 13 residues. Germline assignment: CDR1 SNHLY and CDR2 FYNNEI. The CDR3 DNA reads TGTGCCAGCAGCCAACAGGGACCGAGGTCCTACACCTTC. Amino acid sequence: CASSQQGPRSYTF. Full variable domain (remainder filled in from reference TRBV2 and TRBJ1-2): EPEVTQTPSHQVTQMGQEVILRCVPISNHLYFYWYRQILGQKVEFLVSFYNNEISEKSEIFDDQFSVERPDGSNFTLKIRSTKLEDSAMYFCASSQQGPRSYTFGSGTRLTVV.

The chain combines TRBV7-9 with TRBJ1-4; D is uncertain. V was cut by 1 base and J by 8 bases, with 17 bases left in between. CDR1 is SEHNR and CDR2 is FQNEAQ in the germline V gene (reference sequence). This CDR3 is 16 amino acids long. The CDR3 sequence is CASSLVALAGSEKLFF. The DNA for the CDR3 is TGTGCCAGCAGCTTAGTAGCTTTGGCCGGGTCGGAAAAACTGTTTTTT. The full variable domain, its missing parts supplied by reference TRBV7-9 and TRBJ1-4, is DTGVSQNPRHKITKRGQNVTFRCDPISEHNRLYWYRQTLGQGPEFLTYFQNEAQLEKSRLLSDRFSAERPKGSFSTLEIQRTEQGDSAMYLCASSLVALAGSEKLFFGSGTQLSVL.

This chain joins TRBV6-5 and TRBJ1-5; a weak D match, TRBD1 (6 bases). Germline assignment: CDR1 MNHEY and CDR2 SVGAGI. This CDR3 is 13 amino acids long. V lost 6 bases and J lost 6, with 12 bases in between. CDR3 protein: CASRKGGSQPQHF. CDR3 nucleotides: TGTGCCAGCAGGAAGGGGGGTAGTCAGCCCCAGCATTTT.